This T cell receptor (beta chain) was sequenced in a study of blood T cell repertoires in COVID-19. Study as a whole: The United States, Italy and Spain provided the acute and convalescent COVID-19 samples. PBMCs, B-cell-depleted T cells, or T cells provided the cDNA or gDNA that made up the material.

V shed 2 bases and J shed 8 bases, with 10 bases lying between them. The CDR3 consists of 14 residues. Germline V gene lookup returns CDR1 MNHEY and CDR2 SVGAGI. In the source study's methods: The authors estimated nucleated cell counts from reference gene primer amplification. TCRdb keeps only in-frame clones here, not all; method: immunoSEQ multiplex PCR. V and J calls plus clone size are reproduced from that table; the DNA served to infer D and trimming. The table records 55,000 to 75,000 clones, around 83% of them present only once. This sequence joins TRBV6-5 and TRBJ1-6, with D tentatively TRBD1 (5 bases). The sample comprised peripheral blood. The clonotype comes from a human donor in a cohort sampled during active COVID-19. Here the CDR3 DNA reads TGTGCCAGCAGTTACGACACAGGCTATTCACCCCTCCACTTT. Residues: CASSYDTGYSPLHF.